This T cell receptor (beta chain) derives from a study of beta chain features in type 1 diabetes. CDR1 and CDR2 from the germline V gene are LNHDA and SQIVND (reference sequence). Deletions cut 6 bases from V and 1 base from J, with 16 bases between. The length of the CDR3 is 15 residues. The whole isolated RNA underwent reverse transcription, so sequencing captured expressed TCRB transcripts. TCRdb's table, derived via immunoSEQ multiplex PCR, lists solely in-frame clones and lacks some. The repertoire includes under 350,000 clones, under 8.5% of them detected once, and approximately 0.93% sits in the top ten.

The source of this sequence is a woman aged 18 to 35 in good health. The source material was central memory CD4+ T cells from blood. The chain combines TRBV19 with TRBJ2-7; D is unclear. CDR3: CASRNQELGSYEQYF. For the CDR3, the DNA is TGTGCCAGTAGGAACCAGGAACTGGGATCCTACGAGCAGTACTTC.